The entry that follows covers one T cell receptor (beta chain) sequence. The CDR3 is 14 residues long. The germline CDR1 and CDR2 sequences are SGHNT and YYREEE (reference sequence). V was pared by 4 bases and J by 4 bases, with 7 bases of the junction left unmatched. TCRdb keeps only in-frame clones here, not all; method: immunoSEQ multiplex PCR. This table holds tens of thousands of clones, roughly nine tenths found once. The data stem from a study of technical replicates of blood from several donors. The sample was PBMCs. This clonotype was obtained from a human donor in good health. Some clones in this sample may be carry-over from other donors' samples. The V call is TRBV5-4, the J call TRBJ2-7, with 8 positions matching TRBD2. The DNA for the CDR3 is TGTGCCAGCAGCGTGCTAGCGGGCGGATACGAGCAGTACTTC. Encoded protein: CASSVLAGGYEQYF.